This T cell receptor beta chain originates from a study of cytomegalovirus exposure and HLA in healthy donors. Study context: The approximately 130 validation repertoires matched the 500 to 750 first-cohort repertoires in platform, a later analysis reported.

Points from the study as a whole: The study recorded more than 150 TCR beta chains that were cytomegalovirus-associated. Rarity marked most TCR sequences, yet some public TCRs occurred in many donors.

The data were produced by immunoSEQ multiplex PCR, yet TCRdb's version contains in-frame clones alone and is incomplete. The sample holds fewer than 400,000 clones, nearly 90% seen once. As to this clone: As yet, its antigen is unknown.

The approximately 120-subject validation cohort, separate from the approximately 630-subject first cohort, included the donors. Trimming took 2 bases from V and 4 from J, leaving 8 bases between them. The germline CDR1 and CDR2 sequences are MNHEY and SMNVEV (reference sequence). This CDR3 region has 13 residues. The rearrangement links TRBV27 to TRBJ1-2; D may be TRBD1 (5 bases). This TCR was sampled from a man aged 25 to 40 in good health and CMV-seronegative. Sequenced material: PBMCs. The CDR3 DNA sequence: TGTGCCAGCAGTTTAGGTGGGGCCTATGGCTACACCTTC. It is translated as CASSLGGAYGYTF.